This is a list of T cell receptor beta chains from one sample in a study of cytomegalovirus exposure and HLA in healthy donors. Produced via immunoSEQ multiplex PCR; TCRdb's table is partial and in-frame only. The data show 100,000 to 130,000 clones, with about four fifths seen just once and 2.7% held by the top ten. The sample comprised PBMCs. The receptors originated from a young man in good health and CMV-seropositive. Each CDR3 is given with its conserved first and last residue. The order of the fields is V gene, clone size, J gene, D gene, CDR3 protein, CDR3 DNA. D genes are given only for firm matches. Where a row states a size, it is once, few, many or the class of an expanded clone; other rows omit it.

>TRBV4-2|.|TRBJ2-2|TRBD2
CASSRSSGGADRELFF
TGTGCCAGCAGCCGTTCTAGCGGGGGGGCCGACCGGGAGCTGTTTTTT
>TRBV14|.|TRBJ1-6|.
CASSQGWERSPLHF
TGTGCCAGCAGCCAAGGGTGGGAGCGGTCACCCCTCCACTTT
>TRBV2|.|TRBJ2-1|.
CASSETRDSSIF
TGTGCCAGCAGTGAAACTCGGGACTCCAGTATCTTC
>TRBV5-4|once|TRBJ2-5|TRBD2
CASRPGLGETQYF
TGTGCCAGCAGACCGGGACTAGGAGAGACCCAGTACTTC
>TRBV5-1|.|TRBJ1-4|TRBD1
CASSLYGQGNEKLFF
TGCGCCAGCAGCTTGTACGGACAGGGGAATGAAAAACTGTTTTTT
>TRBV2|.|TRBJ2-3|TRBD1
CASGQGVTDTQYF
TGTGCCAGTGGACAGGGAGTAACAGATACGCAGTATTTT
>TRBV7-9|.|TRBJ2-5|.
CASSLRGTQETQYF
TGTGCCAGCAGCTTACGGGGGACCCAAGAGACCCAGTACTTC
>TRBV5-5|.|TRBJ1-1|.
CASSYTGSTEAFF
TGTGCCAGCAGCTACACAGGGAGCACTGAAGCTTTCTTT
>TRBV6-5|.|TRBJ2-2|.
CASSFRGNTGELFF
TGTGCCAGCAGTTTTCGGGGGAACACCGGGGAGCTGTTTTTT
>TRBV5-6|.|TRBJ2-7|.
CASSLGQTQQQQYF
TGTGCCAGCAGCTTGGGACAGACACAGCAGCAGCAGTACTTC
>TRBV6-5|.|TRBJ2-2|TRBD2
CASRGLASGELFF
TGTGCCAGCAGAGGACTAGCGTCCGGGGAGCTGTTTTTT
>TRBV7-7|.|TRBJ2-3|.
CASSLGLRAADTQYF
TGTGCCAGCAGCTTAGGTCTGAGGGCTGCAGATACGCAGTATTTT
>TRBV19|.|TRBJ1-1|TRBD1
CASSRGQGMNTEAFF
TGTGCCAGTAGTAGGGGACAGGGTATGAACACTGAAGCTTTCTTT
>TRBV5-5|.|TRBJ1-3|.
CASYSTEGYSGNTIYF
TGTGCCAGCTATTCCACAGAGGGCTACTCTGGAAACACCATATATTTT
>TRBV27|.|TRBJ2-7|TRBD2
CASRGPIAGVSEQYF
TGTGCCAGCAGGGGACCGATCGCGGGGGTTAGCGAGCAGTACTTC
>TRBV18|.|TRBJ2-5|.
CASSPMAGGEETQYF
TGTGCCAGCTCACCAATGGCAGGAGGGGAGGAGACCCAGTACTTC
>TRBV5-1|.|TRBJ2-7|.
CASSLGQVYEQYF
TGCGCCAGCAGCTTGGGGCAGGTGTACGAGCAGTACTTC
>TRBV13|.|TRBJ2-5|TRBD1
CASSLRDRPRETQYF
TGTGCCAGCAGCTTAAGGGACAGGCCCCGAGAGACCCAGTACTTC
>TRBV7-6|.|TRBJ2-5|TRBD1
CASSRGQGKETQYF
TGTGCCAGCAGCCGGGGACAGGGGAAAGAGACCCAGTACTTC
>TRBV11-3|.|TRBJ2-1|.
CASSLGRRGYNEQFF
TGTGCCAGCAGCCTCGGACGCCGGGGTTACAATGAGCAGTTCTTC
>TRBV5-6|.|TRBJ2-1|.
CASSLGSNSQYNEQFF
TGTGCCAGCAGCTTGGGTTCTAACAGCCAATACAATGAGCAGTTCTTC
>TRBV7-9|.|TRBJ1-1|.
CSSSLANTGMNTEAFF
TGTTCCAGCAGCTTAGCAAATACAGGCATGAACACTGAAGCTTTCTTT
>TRBV6-1|.|TRBJ1-1|TRBD1
CASSTTGGGTEAFF
TGTGCCAGCAGCACGACAGGGGGCGGCACTGAAGCTTTCTTT
>TRBV6-5|.|TRBJ1-2|.
CASSYSGWANYGYTF
TGTGCCAGCAGTTATTCCGGCTGGGCCAACTATGGCTACACCTTC
>TRBV7-9|.|TRBJ2-1|TRBD2
CASSLIAGNEQFF
TGTGCCAGCAGCTTAATAGCGGGGAATGAGCAGTTCTTC
>TRBV2|.|TRBJ1-1|.
CASRGRGQAFF
TGTGCCAGCAGGGGGCGGGGCCAAGCTTTCTTT
>TRBV6-5|.|TRBJ2-3|.
CASSPTSLDTQYF
TGTGCCAGCAGTCCGACTAGTCTAGATACGCAGTATTTT
>TRBV5-1|.|TRBJ2-2|.
CASSVGQNTGELFF
TGCGCCAGCAGCGTCGGACAGAACACCGGGGAGCTGTTTTTT
>TRBV5-1|.|TRBJ2-1|TRBD1
CASKGTGNEQFF
TGCGCCAGCAAAGGGACAGGCAATGAGCAGTTCTTC
>TRBV10-1|few|TRBJ2-3|TRBD2
CASSAGGNTDTQYF
TGCGCCAGCAGTGCCGGGGGGAACACAGATACGCAGTATTTT
>TRBV6-6|once|TRBJ2-6|TRBD1
CASTMGTGTGLTF
TGTGCCAGCACCATGGGGACAGGGACTGGCCTGACTTTC
>TRBV4-2|few|TRBJ2-1|TRBD1
CASSPHSGTGTDYNEQFF
TGTGCCAGCAGCCCCCATTCGGGTACCGGGACAGACTACAATGAGCAGTTCTTC